Given below is one T cell receptor (beta chain) in context. This entry is derived from a study of resident and recirculating memory T cells in vitiligo. Germline-derived CDR1 and CDR2 are MNHEY and SVGAGI. The CDR3 runs to 15 residues. V shed 6 bases and J 8 bases; nucleotides not matched to a gene: 10. Assay used: immunoSEQ multiplex PCR; TCRdb lists only in-frame clones, some missing. The data contain 72,000 or so clones, about 92% of them singletons. The material sequenced was blood. This TCR came from a male donor with vitiligo. This chain connects TRBV6-5 to TRBJ1-6; 7 bases agree with TRBD1. The CDR3 reads CASRQGSRLYSPLHF. The CDR3 DNA reads as TGTGCCAGCAGACAGGGGTCTCGATTGTATTCACCCCTCCACTTT.